Listed below are T cell receptor beta chains from one sample, sequenced in a study of T cell responses to AZD1222 COVID-19 vaccine. Assay: immunoSEQ multiplex PCR; the TCRdb copy retains only in-frame clones and omits some. This table holds 110,000 or so clones, 88% found once. The material was peripheral blood, obtained on day 0 of AZD1222 vaccination. These receptor sequences come from an adult in good health. The CDR3 runs from the conserved cysteine through the conserved F or W. The order of the fields is J gene, CDR3 length, V gene, D gene, CDR3 protein. The D gene is left open where the match is weak.

J: TRBJ1-1
length: 14
V: TRBV5-5
D: TRBD1
CDR3: CAGGTGELGSEAFF

J: TRBJ2-7
length: 13
V: TRBV12-3/TRBV12-4
D: .
CDR3: CASSLTSSYEQYF

J: TRBJ2-1
length: 13
V: TRBV11-3
D: TRBD2
CDR3: CASSLGLANEQFF

J: TRBJ1-1
length: 13
V: TRBV18
D: .
CDR3: CASLRDWNTEAFF

J: TRBJ2-3
length: 16
V: TRBV6-4
D: .
CDR3: CASSDFGLRSTDTQYF

J: TRBJ2-7
length: 15
V: TRBV5-1
D: TRBD2
CDR3: CASSSLAGAIYEQYF

J: TRBJ1-5
length: 15
V: TRBV5-1
D: .
CDR3: CASSLGGISNQPQHF

J: TRBJ2-6
length: 15
V: TRBV6-5
D: .
CDR3: CATDPTSSGANVLTF

J: TRBJ2-2
length: 15
V: TRBV19
D: .
CDR3: CASSIGARRGGELFF

J: TRBJ2-1
length: 15
V: TRBV9
D: .
CDR3: CASTLRGRPYNEQFF

J: TRBJ1-5
length: 13
V: TRBV6-2/TRBV6-3
D: .
CDR3: CASSRDNGQPQHF

J: TRBJ1-1
length: 13
V: TRBV12-3/TRBV12-4
D: .
CDR3: CASSPLPGTEAFF

J: TRBJ2-7
length: 13
V: TRBV11-3
D: .
CDR3: CASSLGGDYEQYF

J: TRBJ1-6
length: 15
V: TRBV7-3
D: .
CDR3: CASSLKGGTTSPLHF

J: TRBJ2-2
length: 16
V: TRBV5-1
D: TRBD2
CDR3: CASSLMTSGVSGELFF

J: TRBJ2-7
length: 15
V: TRBV7-3
D: TRBD2
CDR3: CASSFNGGSSYEQYF

J: TRBJ1-2
length: 14
V: TRBV16
D: TRBD1
CDR3: CASSRDRGNYGYTF

J: TRBJ1-1
length: 12
V: TRBV6-6
D: .
CDR3: CASSYRGAEAFF

J: TRBJ2-4
length: 19
V: TRBV7-9
D: TRBD2
CDR3: CASSLVVGTREGLVNIQYF

J: TRBJ2-7
length: 15
V: TRBV19
D: TRBD2
CDR3: CASSSGTSGSYEQYF

J: TRBJ2-3
length: 15
V: TRBV30
D: TRBD1
CDR3: CAWSVRTGGADTQYF

J: TRBJ2-1
length: 16
V: TRBV28
D: .
CDR3: CASSFSGDQPGDEQFF

J: TRBJ1-1
length: 13
V: TRBV3-1/TRBV3-2
D: .
CDR3: CASRITMNTEAFF

J: TRBJ2-7
length: 15
V: TRBV4-1
D: TRBD1
CDR3: CASSHSGTGLDEQYF

J: TRBJ1-5
length: 16
V: TRBV24-1
D: TRBD1
CDR3: CATSDPGQGDNQPQHF

J: TRBJ2-3
length: 15
V: TRBV4-1
D: .
CDR3: CASSQESTSTDTRYF

J: TRBJ1-1
length: 12
V: TRBV29-1
D: .
CDR3: CSVLQGSTEAFF

J: TRBJ2-7
length: 12
V: TRBV28
D: .
CDR3: CASPPHENEQYF

J: TRBJ2-1
length: 15
V: TRBV5-8
D: .
CDR3: CASSLYRVGHNEQFF

J: TRBJ2-7
length: 13
V: TRBV3-1/TRBV3-2
D: TRBD1
CDR3: CASSRDSSYEQYF

J: TRBJ2-1
length: 14
V: TRBV5-4
D: .
CDR3: CASSLGLANNEQFF

J: TRBJ2-1
length: 13
V: TRBV5-1
D: .
CDR3: CASGKTQGDEQFF

J: TRBJ2-7
length: 12
V: TRBV7-9
D: TRBD1
CDR3: CASSIQGLEQYF

J: TRBJ2-1
length: 12
V: TRBV6-2/TRBV6-3
D: .
CDR3: CASSRRSNEQFF

J: TRBJ1-1
length: 11
V: TRBV6-5
D: .
CDR3: CASSYWGGAFF